These 11 T cell receptor beta chains share one sample of origin, sequenced in a study of monozygotic twins with inflammatory bowel disease. One entry per CDR3 protein, without DNA, is what TCRdb gives after re-calling the 5' RACE reads. The sample totals around 210,000 distinct CDR3 sequences. Sequenced material: blood. Receptors originate from a human donor with ulcerative colitis or Crohn's disease, or a healthy co-twin of an affected twin (not recorded which).

The V gene is TRBV5-6, the J gene TRBJ2-1; TCRdb names TRBD1, which stays unverified in the absence of DNA. The CDR3 is made up of 15 amino acids. Germline CDR1 SGHDT, CDR2 YYEEEE. CDR3 residues: CASSLGDRGYSEQFF.

The chain combines TRBV20-1 with TRBJ1-5. This CDR3 comprises 15 residues. Germline CDR1 is DFQATT and CDR2 is SNEGSKA (reference sequence). This CDR3 is CSALGAGRSNQPQHF.

The J gene is TRBJ2-1, the V gene TRBV7-9. The length of the CDR3 is 12 residues. Germline V gene lookup returns CDR1 SEHNR and CDR2 FQNEAQ (reference sequence). CDR3 sequence reads: CASSFGRGEQFF.

The rearrangement uses TRBV12-3 or TRBV12-4 and TRBJ2-1; with no DNA, the TCRdb D assignment of TRBD1 cannot be verified. CDR3 length equals 14 residues. CDR3 sequence reads: CASSTGTGGNEQFF.

The rearrangement uses TRBV5-1 and TRBJ2-6. In germline, CDR1 is SGHRS, CDR2 YFSETQ. The CDR3 sequence is 14 residues long. The CDR3 here is CASEEMSGANVLTF.

V usage is TRBV5-1 and J usage is TRBJ1-5; TCRdb calls TRBD1, which cannot be checked without DNA. Looked up from germline, CDR1 is SGHRS and CDR2 is YFSETQ. CDR3 length equals 15 residues. CDR3: CASSFTGKTNQPQHF.

The V gene is TRBV19, the J gene TRBJ2-5; TCRdb designates TRBD1, a call that cannot be tested without DNA. CDR3 length: 17 amino acids. Germline-derived CDR1 and CDR2 are LNHDA and SQIVND (reference sequence). CDR3 loop: CASSIVVGRGMGETQYF.

The chain is built from TRBV20-1 and TRBJ2-1; TCRdb returns TRBD2, unconfirmable since there is no DNA. The CDR3 sequence is 17 residues long. Per germline, CDR1 DFQATT and CDR2 SNEGSKA (reference sequence). Here the CDR3 reads CSARDRLGVWTYNEQFF.

CDR3 sequence: CASSLSGTSWETGELFF. This sequence joins TRBV7-3 and TRBJ2-2; with no DNA, the TCRdb D assignment of TRBD2 cannot be verified. The germline V gene encodes CDR1 SGHTA and CDR2 FQGTGA. CDR3 size: 17 residues.

The chain couples TRBV5-5 to TRBJ1-2; the TCRdb call, TRBD1, lacks DNA for checking. Germline V gives CDR1 SGHKS, CDR2 YYEKEE (reference sequence). CDR3 size: 13 residues. The CDR3 loop is CASSFGPIYGYTF.

This chain connects TRBV25-1 to TRBJ1-2; lacking DNA, the TRBD1 call made by TCRdb goes unchecked. Germline assignment: CDR1 MGHDK and CDR2 SYGVNS. The CDR3 consists of 14 residues. The CDR3 reads CASQRTGVVYGYTF.